A single sample gave rise to the 9 T cell receptor beta chains below, sequenced in a study of Graves' ophthalmopathy and Graves' hyperthyroidism. Amplification of the TCR beta CDR3 regions used RNA transcripts (as template). Second-round multiplex PCR followed a first-round RT-PCR using HTBI primers. Each CDR3 protein gets one entry after TCRdb re-called the multiplex PCR reads with MiXCR. The sample yields about 740,000 distinct CDR3 sequences, around 40% seen once. Sequenced input: peripheral blood. The receptors shown here come from an adult man with Graves' ophthalmopathy.

This clonotype appeared many times. This rearrangement joins TRBV7-9 to TRBJ2-7, with unresolved D. This CDR3 has 12 amino acids. V lost 5 bases and J 4 bases, leaving 9 bases between the germline ends. Germline V lookup: CDR1 SEHNR, CDR2 FQNEAQ (reference sequence). As DNA, the CDR3 is TGTGCCAGCAGCCCCATCTGGTACGAGCAGTACTTC. This codes for CASSPIWYEQYF.

In this sample, this clonotype turned up many times. The gene calls are TRBV7-9 and TRBJ2-5; D is perhaps TRBD1 (6 bases). Germline loops: CDR1 SEHNR, CDR2 FQNEAQ (reference sequence). The CDR3 is made up of 13 amino acids. Deletions cut 5 bases from V and 4 bases from J, with 11 bases between. In DNA form, the CDR3 reads TGTGCCAGCAGCCTCGAACAGGGAGAGACCCAGTACTTC. It specifies CASSLEQGETQYF.

V is TRBV20-1 and J is TRBJ2-7; possible D gene TRBD2, 6 bases. Per germline, CDR1 DFQATT and CDR2 SNEGSKA (reference sequence). The CDR3 is 13 residues long. The germline V and J ends were trimmed by 3 bases and 4 bases, with 13 bases remaining between them. The CDR3 DNA sequence: TGCAGTGCTAGCGGGAGATCCTTTTACGAGCAGTACTTC. Protein: CSASGRSFYEQYF.

This clonotype has a handful of counts. The V and J genes are TRBV20-1 and TRBJ1-2, with 7 bases aligning to TRBD1. Germline values: CDR1 DFQATT, CDR2 SNEGSKA (reference sequence). V was pared by 0 bases and J by 4 bases, with 5 bases of the junction left unmatched. The CDR3 runs to 14 residues. The CDR3 coding sequence is TGCAGTGCTAGAGATACAGGGGTTGTCTATGGCTACACCTTC. Translated: CSARDTGVVYGYTF.

This clonotype was detected many times. The rearrangement uses TRBV7-9 and TRBJ2-2; D possibly corresponds to TRBD1 (5 bases). Trimming took off 3 bases at V and 4 bases at J, with 9 bases between the two ends. The CDR3 spans 14 residues. Looked up from germline, CDR1 is SEHNR and CDR2 is FQNEAQ (reference sequence). The CDR3 sequence is CASSFTGSTGELFF. For the CDR3, the DNA is TGTGCCAGCAGCTTTACAGGAAGCACCGGGGAGCTGTTTTTT.

A few counts support this clonotype. The V call is TRBV2, the J call TRBJ1-4; 8 positions match TRBD1. CDR3 size: 15 residues. CDR1 is SNHLY and CDR2 is FYNNEI in the germline V gene. J lost 5 bases, V lost 5 bases, and 7 bases had no gene match. CDR3 sequence reads: CASSPSRGLNEKLFF. CDR3 nucleotide sequence: TGTGCCAGCAGTCCATCCAGGGGGCTAAATGAAAAACTGTTTTTT.

This clonotype was detected only a few times. The V and J genes are TRBV2 and TRBJ2-7; maybe TRBD1 (6 bases). CDR1 is SNHLY, CDR2 FYNNEI, per germline. The V end was cut by 8 bases, the J end by 6 bases, with 8 bases between. CDR3 length equals 10 residues. The CDR3 reads CASLGAEQYF. The CDR3 DNA follows: TGTGCCAGCCTGGGGGCCGAGCAGTACTTC.

The count of this clonotype is one. Germline is not matched at one junction end, which may reflect a read error. The V and J genes are TRBV10-3 and TRBJ2-7; D is undetermined. Germline V gene lookup returns CDR1 ENHRY and CDR2 SYGVKD. This CDR3 has 16 residues. The CDR3 spells CASSGRTPKGTYEQYF. CDR3 sequence (DNA): TGTGCCAGCAGTGGAAGGACCCCAAAGGGAACCTACGAGCAGTACTTC.

The chain combines TRBV20-1 with TRBJ2-5; 11 nucleotides agree with TRBD2. Per the germline V gene, CDR1 is DFQATT and CDR2 is SNEGSKA (reference sequence). V lost 6 bases and J lost 1; bases outside the gene matches: 16. This CDR3 has 18 amino acids. CDR3 amino acids: CSARSYTSGGLFQETQYF. DNA of the CDR3: TGCAGTGCCCGCTCCTATACTAGCGGGGGATTATTCCAAGAGACCCAGTACTTC.